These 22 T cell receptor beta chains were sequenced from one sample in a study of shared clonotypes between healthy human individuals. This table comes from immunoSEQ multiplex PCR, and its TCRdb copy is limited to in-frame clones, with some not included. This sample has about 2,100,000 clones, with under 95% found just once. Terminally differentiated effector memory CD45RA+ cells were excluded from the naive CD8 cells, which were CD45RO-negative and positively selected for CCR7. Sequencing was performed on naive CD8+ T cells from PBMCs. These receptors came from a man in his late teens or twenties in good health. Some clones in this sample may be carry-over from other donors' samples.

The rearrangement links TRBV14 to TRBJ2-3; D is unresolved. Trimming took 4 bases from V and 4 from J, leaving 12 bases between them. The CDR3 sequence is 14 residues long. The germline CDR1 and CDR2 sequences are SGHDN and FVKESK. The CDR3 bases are TGTGCCAGCAGCCCGATGAAGGGCGCAGATACGCAGTATTTT. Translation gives CASSPMKGADTQYF.

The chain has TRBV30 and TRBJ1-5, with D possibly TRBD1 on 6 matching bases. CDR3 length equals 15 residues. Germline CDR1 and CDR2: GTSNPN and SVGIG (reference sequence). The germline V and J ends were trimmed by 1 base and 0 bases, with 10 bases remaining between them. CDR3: CAWSAYRDSNQPQHF. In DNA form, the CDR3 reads TGTGCCTGGAGTGCCTACAGGGATAGCAATCAGCCCCAGCATTTT.

The CDR3 spells CASSIQGWGPQHF. Here the CDR3 DNA reads TGTGCCAGCAGTATTCAGGGGTGGGGGCCCCAGCATTTT. J is TRBJ1-5 and V is TRBV27, with TRBD1 as a possible D gene (6 bases). Germline V lookup: CDR1 MNHEY, CDR2 SMNVEV (reference sequence). V dropped 5 bases and J dropped 9 bases, with 14 bases sitting between them. This CDR3 contains 13 residues.

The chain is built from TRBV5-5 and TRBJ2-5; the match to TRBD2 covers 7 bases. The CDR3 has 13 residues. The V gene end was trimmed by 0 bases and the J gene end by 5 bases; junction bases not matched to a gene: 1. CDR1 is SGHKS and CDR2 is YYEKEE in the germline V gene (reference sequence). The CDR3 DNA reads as TGTGCCAGCAGCTTGGTGGGAGGGGAGACCCAGTACTTC. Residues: CASSLVGGETQYF.

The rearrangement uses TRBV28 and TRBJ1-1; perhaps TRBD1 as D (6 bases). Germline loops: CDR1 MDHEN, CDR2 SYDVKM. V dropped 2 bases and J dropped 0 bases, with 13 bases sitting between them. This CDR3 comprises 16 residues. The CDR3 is CASSLVLGQLNTEAFF. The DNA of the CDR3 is TGTGCCAGCAGTTTAGTGCTTGGACAGTTGAACACTGAAGCTTTCTTT.

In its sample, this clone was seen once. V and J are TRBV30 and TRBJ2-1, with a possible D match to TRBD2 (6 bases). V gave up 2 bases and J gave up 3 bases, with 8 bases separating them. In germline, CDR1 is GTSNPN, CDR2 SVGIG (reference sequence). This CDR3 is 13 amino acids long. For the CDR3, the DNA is TGTGCCTGGAGTTCGGGGGACTACAATGAGCAGTTCTTC. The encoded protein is CAWSSGDYNEQFF.

The CDR3 DNA is TGTGCCAGTAGTATAGCGCTAGCGGGACTCTACGAGCAGTACTTC. It codes for CASSIALAGLYEQYF. The V call is TRBV19, the J call TRBJ2-7; 9 bases fit TRBD2. Germline trimming cut 1 base from V and 3 bases from J; bases unmatched to any gene: 4. Germline V CDR1 and CDR2: LNHDA, SQIVND (reference sequence). The CDR3 length is 15 residues.

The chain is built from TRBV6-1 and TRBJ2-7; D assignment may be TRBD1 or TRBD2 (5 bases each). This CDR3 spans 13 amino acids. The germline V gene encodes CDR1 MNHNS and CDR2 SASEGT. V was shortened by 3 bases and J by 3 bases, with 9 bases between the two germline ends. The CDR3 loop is CASSEGRIYEQYF. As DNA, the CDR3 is TGTGCCAGCAGTGAGGGACGGATCTACGAGCAGTACTTC.

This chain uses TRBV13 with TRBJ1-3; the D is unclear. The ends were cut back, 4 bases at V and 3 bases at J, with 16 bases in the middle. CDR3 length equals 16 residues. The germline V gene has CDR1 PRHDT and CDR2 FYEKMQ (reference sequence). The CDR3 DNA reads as TGTGCCAGCAGCTCCACCCTGGAAGCCGATGGAAACACCATATATTTT. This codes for CASSSTLEADGNTIYF.

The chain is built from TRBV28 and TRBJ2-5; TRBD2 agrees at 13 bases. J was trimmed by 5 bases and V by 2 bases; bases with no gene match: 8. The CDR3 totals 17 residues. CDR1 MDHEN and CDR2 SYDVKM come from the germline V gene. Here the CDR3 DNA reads TGTGCCAGCAGTTTAGAGACTAGCGGGGGGAGGTGGGAGACCCAGTACTTC. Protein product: CASSLETSGGRWETQYF.

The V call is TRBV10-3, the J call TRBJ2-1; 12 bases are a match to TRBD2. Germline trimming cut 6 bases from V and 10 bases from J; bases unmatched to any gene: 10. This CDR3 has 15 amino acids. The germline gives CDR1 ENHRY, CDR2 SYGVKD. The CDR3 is CAIRVLAGGHREQFF. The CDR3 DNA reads TGTGCCATCAGGGTCCTAGCGGGAGGGCATCGGGAGCAGTTCTTC.

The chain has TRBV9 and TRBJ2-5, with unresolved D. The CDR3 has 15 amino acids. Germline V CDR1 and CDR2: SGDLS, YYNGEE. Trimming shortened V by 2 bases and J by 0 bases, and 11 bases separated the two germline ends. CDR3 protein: CASSVASPYQETQYF. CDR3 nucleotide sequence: TGTGCCAGCAGCGTCGCCTCGCCTTACCAAGAGACCCAGTACTTC.

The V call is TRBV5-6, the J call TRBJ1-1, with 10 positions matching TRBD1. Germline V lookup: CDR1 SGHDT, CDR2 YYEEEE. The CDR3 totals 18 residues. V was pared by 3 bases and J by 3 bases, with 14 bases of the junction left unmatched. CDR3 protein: CASSWKALGTGADTEAFF. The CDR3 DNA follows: TGTGCCAGCAGCTGGAAGGCGTTGGGGACAGGGGCCGACACTGAAGCTTTCTTT. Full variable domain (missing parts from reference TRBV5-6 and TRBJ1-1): DAGVTQSPTHLIKTRGQQVTLRCSPKSGHDTVSWYQQALGQGPQFIFQYYEEEERQRGNFPDRFSGHQFPNYSSELNVNALLLGDSALYLCASSWKALGTGADTEAFFGQGTRLTVV.

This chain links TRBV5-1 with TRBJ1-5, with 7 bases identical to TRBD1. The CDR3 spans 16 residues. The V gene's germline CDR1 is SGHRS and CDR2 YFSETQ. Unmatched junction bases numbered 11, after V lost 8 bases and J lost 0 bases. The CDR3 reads CASQLRQGGSNQPQHF. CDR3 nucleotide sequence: TGCGCCAGTCAATTAAGACAGGGAGGTAGCAATCAGCCCCAGCATTTT.

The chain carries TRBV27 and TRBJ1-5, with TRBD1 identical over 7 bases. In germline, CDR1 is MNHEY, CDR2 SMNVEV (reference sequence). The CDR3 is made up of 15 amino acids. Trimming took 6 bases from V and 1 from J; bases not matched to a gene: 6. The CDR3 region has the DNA TGTGCCAGCAGGGGGACAGCCCTAAGCAATCAGCCCCAGCATTTT. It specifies CASRGTALSNQPQHF.

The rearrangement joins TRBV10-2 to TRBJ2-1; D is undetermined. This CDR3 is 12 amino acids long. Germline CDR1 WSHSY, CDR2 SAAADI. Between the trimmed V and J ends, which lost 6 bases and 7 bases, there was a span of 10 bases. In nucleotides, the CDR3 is TGCGCCAGCAGCCTCGTAGGGAATGAGCAGTTCTTC. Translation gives CASSLVGNEQFF.

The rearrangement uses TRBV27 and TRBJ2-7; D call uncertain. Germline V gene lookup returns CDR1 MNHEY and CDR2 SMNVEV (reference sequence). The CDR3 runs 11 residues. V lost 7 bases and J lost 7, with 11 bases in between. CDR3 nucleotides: TGTGCCAGCACTTTTGGTGGTGAGCAGTACTTC. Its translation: CASTFGGEQYF.

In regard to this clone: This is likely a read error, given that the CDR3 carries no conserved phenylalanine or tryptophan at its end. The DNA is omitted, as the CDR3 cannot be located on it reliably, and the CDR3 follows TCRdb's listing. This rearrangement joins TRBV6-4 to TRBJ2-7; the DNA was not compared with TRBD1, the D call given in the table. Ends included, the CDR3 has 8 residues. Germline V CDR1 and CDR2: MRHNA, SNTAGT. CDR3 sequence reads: CASSADMG.

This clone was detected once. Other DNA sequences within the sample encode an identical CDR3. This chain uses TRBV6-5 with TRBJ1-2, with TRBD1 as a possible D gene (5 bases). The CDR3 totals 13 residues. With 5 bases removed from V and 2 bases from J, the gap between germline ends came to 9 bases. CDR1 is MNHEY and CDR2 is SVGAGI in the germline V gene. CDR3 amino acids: CASSPGGNYGYTF. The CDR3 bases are TGTGCCAGCAGTCCCGGGGGGAACTATGGCTACACCTTC.

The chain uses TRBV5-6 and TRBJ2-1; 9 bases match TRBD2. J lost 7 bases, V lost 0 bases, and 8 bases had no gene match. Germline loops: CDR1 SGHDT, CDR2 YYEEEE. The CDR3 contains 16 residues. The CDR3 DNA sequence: TGTGCCAGCAGCTTGGTGCGGGAGGGCCTGGGGAATGAGCAGTTCTTC. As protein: CASSLVREGLGNEQFF.

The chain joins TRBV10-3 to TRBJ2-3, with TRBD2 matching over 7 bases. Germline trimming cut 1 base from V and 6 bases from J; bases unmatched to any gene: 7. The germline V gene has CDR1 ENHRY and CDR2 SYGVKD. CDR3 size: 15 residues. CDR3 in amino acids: CAISELGEGSDTQYF. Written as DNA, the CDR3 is TGTGCCATCAGTGAGTTGGGGGAGGGCTCGGATACGCAGTATTTT.

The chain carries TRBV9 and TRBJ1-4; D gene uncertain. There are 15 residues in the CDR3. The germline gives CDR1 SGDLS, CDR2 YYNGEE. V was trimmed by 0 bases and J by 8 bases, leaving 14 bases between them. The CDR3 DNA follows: TGTGCCAGCAGCGTAGTAGCCCCCCCCCGGGAAAAACTGTTTTTT. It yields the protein CASSVVAPPREKLFF.